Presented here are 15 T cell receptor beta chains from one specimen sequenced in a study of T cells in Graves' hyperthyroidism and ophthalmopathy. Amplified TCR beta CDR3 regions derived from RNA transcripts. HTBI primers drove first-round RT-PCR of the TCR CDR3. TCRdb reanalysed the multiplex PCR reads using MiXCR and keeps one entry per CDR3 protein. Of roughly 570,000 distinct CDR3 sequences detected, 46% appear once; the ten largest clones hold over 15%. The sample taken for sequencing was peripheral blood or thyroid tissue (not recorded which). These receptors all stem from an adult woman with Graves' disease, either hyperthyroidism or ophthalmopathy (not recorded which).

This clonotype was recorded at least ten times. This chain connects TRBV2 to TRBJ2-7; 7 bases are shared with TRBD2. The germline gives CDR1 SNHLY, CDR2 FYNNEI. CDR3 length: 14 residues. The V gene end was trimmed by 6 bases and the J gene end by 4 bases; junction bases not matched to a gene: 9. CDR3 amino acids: CASRVGRAGYEQYF. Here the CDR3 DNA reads TGTGCCAGCAGAGTTGGGAGGGCGGGATACGAGCAGTACTTC.

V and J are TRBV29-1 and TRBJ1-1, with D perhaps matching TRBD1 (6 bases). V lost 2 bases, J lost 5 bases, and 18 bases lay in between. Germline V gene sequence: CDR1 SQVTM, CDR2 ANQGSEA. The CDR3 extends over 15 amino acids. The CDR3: CSVESLGRGWTEAFF. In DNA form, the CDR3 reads TGCAGCGTTGAATCACTCGGGAGGGGGTGGACTGAAGCTTTCTTT.

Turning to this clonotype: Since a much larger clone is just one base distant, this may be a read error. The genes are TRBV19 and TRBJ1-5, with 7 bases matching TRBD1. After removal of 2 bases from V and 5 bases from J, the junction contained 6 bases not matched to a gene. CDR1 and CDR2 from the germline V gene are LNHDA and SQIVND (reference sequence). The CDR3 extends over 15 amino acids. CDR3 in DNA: TGTGCCAGTAGTATACAGGGGGGTGGCGATCAGCCCCAGCATTTT. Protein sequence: CASSIQGGGDQPQHF.

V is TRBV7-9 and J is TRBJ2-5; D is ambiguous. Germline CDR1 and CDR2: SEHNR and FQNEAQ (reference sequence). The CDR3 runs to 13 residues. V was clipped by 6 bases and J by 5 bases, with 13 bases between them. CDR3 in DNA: TGTGCCAGCAGTATCAACACCGGGGAGACCCAGTACTTC. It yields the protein CASSINTGETQYF. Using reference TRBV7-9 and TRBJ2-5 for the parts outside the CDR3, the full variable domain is DTGVSQNPRHKITKRGQNVTFRCDPISEHNRLYWYRQTLGQGPEFLTYFQNEAQLEKSRLLSDRFSAERPKGSFSTLEIQRTEQGDSAMYLCASSINTGETQYFGPGTRLLVL.

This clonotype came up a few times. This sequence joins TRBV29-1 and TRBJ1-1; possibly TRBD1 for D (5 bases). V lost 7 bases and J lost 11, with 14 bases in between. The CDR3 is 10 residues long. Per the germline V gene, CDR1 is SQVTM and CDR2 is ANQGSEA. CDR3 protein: CSAGTEDAFF. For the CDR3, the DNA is TGCAGCGCTGGGACGGAGGATGCTTTCTTT.

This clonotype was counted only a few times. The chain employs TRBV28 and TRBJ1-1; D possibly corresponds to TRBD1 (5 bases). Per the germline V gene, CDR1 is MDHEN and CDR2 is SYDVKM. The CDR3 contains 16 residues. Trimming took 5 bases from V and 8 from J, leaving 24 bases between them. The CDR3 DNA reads TGTGCCAGCAGTCCAACACAAGGCAGGGATATCGGCGAAGCTTTCTTT. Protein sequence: CASSPTQGRDIGEAFF.

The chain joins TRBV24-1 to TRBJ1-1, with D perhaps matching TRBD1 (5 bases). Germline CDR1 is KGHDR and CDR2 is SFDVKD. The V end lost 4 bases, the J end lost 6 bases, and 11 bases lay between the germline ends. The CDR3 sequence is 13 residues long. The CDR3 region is CATSDSGRAEAFF. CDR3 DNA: TGTGCCACCAGTGACTCAGGGAGGGCTGAAGCTTTCTTT.

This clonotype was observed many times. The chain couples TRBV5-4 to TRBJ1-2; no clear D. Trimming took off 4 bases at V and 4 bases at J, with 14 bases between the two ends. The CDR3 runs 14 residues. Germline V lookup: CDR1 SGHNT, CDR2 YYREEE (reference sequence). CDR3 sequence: CASSLDGVSYGYTF. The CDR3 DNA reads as TGTGCCAGCAGCCTGGATGGAGTTTCCTATGGCTACACCTTC.

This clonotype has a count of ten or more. CDR3 sequence: CASSLEGGPLREQYF. The CDR3 DNA reads TGCGCCAGCAGCTTGGAAGGGGGGCCTTTACGCGAGCAGTACTTC. The genes are TRBV5-1 and TRBJ2-7; D may correspond to TRBD1 or TRBD2 (6 bases each). In germline, CDR1 is SGHRS, CDR2 YFSETQ. V dropped 0 bases and J dropped 6 bases, with 16 bases sitting between them. This CDR3 contains 15 residues.

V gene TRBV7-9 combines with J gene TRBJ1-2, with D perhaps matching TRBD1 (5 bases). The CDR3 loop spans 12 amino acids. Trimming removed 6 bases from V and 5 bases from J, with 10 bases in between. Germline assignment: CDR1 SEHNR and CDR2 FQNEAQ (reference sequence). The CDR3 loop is CASSYRQYGYTF. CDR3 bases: TGTGCCAGCAGTTATAGACAGTATGGCTACACCTTC.

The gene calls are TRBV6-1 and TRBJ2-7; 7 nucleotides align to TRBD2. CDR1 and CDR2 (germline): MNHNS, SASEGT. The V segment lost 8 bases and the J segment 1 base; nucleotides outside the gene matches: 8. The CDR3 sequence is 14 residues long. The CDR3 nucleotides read TGTGCCAGCGCTGTCCCTAGCGGTTCCTACGAGCAGTACTTC. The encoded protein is CASAVPSGSYEQYF.

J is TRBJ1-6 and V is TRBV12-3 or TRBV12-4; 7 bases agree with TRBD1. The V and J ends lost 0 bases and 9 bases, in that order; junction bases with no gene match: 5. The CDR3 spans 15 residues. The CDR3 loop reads CASSLAAGGSSPLHF. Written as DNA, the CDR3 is TGTGCCAGCAGTTTAGCGGCAGGGGGTAGTTCACCCCTCCACTTT.

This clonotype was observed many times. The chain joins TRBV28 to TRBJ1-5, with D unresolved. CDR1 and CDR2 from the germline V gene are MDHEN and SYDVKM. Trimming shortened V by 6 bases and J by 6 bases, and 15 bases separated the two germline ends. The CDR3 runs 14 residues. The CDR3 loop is CASSSRRRVQPQHF. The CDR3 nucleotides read TGTGCCAGCAGCTCTCGACGGAGGGTTCAGCCCCAGCATTTT.

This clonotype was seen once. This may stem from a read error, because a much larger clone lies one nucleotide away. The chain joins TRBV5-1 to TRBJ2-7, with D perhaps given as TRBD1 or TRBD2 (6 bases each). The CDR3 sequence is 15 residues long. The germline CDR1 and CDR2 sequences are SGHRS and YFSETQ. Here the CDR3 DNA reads TGCGCCAACAGCTTGGTTCGGGGGCCCACCTACGAGCAGTACTTC. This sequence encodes CANSLVRGPTYEQYF. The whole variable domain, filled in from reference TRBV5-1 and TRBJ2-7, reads KAGVTQTPRYLIKTRGQQVTLSCSPISGHRSVSWYQQTPGQGLQFLFEYFSETQRNKGNFPGRFSGRQFSNSRSEMNVSTLELGDSALYLCANSLVRGPTYEQYFGPGTRLTVT.

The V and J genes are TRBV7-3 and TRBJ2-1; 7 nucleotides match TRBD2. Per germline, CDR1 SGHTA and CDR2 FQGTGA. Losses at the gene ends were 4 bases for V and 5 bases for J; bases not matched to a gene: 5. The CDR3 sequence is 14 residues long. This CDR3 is CASSSTGTNNEQFF. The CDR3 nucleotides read TGTGCCAGCAGCTCCACCGGGACTAACAATGAGCAGTTCTTC.